Here is one T cell receptor beta chain with its context. Its target is not known. A read error may produce the germline difference seen at one junction end. Germline loops: CDR1 ENHRY, CDR2 SYGVKD. The CDR3 loop spans 21 amino acids. What was sequenced were expressed TCRB transcripts, since all of the isolated RNA had been reverse transcribed. Here immunoSEQ multiplex PCR was the method, and the copy in TCRdb shows in-frame clones only, minus some. Of nearly 250,000 clones listed, over 12% are singletons. This sample is drawn from a study of beta chain features in type 1 diabetes. Broader study findings: Researchers report that Type 1 diabetes patients had moderately but significantly shorter TCRB CDR3s across all four CD4+ subsets.

The receptor's source is a woman aged 40 to 49 in good health. This chain links TRBV10-3 with TRBJ2-6; 14 bases align to TRBD2. Sequenced material: naive CD4+ T cells from blood. The CDR3 sequence: CAIRESGTSGGNYSGANVLTF. The CDR3 DNA reads TGTGCCATCAGGGAGTCCGGGACTAGCGGGGGAAATTACTCTGGGGCCAACGTCCTGACTTTC.